The entry below describes one TCR beta chain. Its antigen is unidentified. RNA extraction gave at least 5 micrograms of total RNA per sample. This CDR3 is built from 13 residues. Germline V gene lookup returns CDR1 SQVTM and CDR2 ANQGSEA. The record originates from a study of blood T cells in healthy people across ages. Study-wide points: Measured against age, TCR beta diversity per million T cells decreased in a roughly linear manner.

The use of a sample-barcoded 5' primer and a J-beta primer mix characterized a second PCR of roughly 6 to 11 cycles. MiXCR was run by TCRdb on the 5' RACE reads, yielding one entry per CDR3 protein. The table has approximately 780,000 distinct CDR3 sequences, around a quarter seen once. The same sample was also used in a study of T cells of mothers and their children.

What was sequenced was blood. This receptor was obtained from a boy under 18 in good health. V is TRBV29-1 and J is TRBJ2-5; D not resolved. The assigned J gene may be wrong: the sequence end matches TRBJ2-7 better. The CDR3 bases are TGCAGCGTTAAACGGACCCTCAAAGGCGAGCAGTACTTC. This gives the protein CSVKRTLKGEQYF.